The TCR beta chain described here comes from a study of human T cells and chemical hapten exposure. General observations from the study: There was a positive correlation between PT1 expanded TCR counts and patch test score.

The time point denotes: patch test 3, about 24 weeks after DPC sensitization. Treatment defined: therapeutic diphenylcyclopropenone sensitization with weekly scalp DPC. Total RNA extraction was carried out from unfractionated whole blood. The CDR3 sequence is 14 residues long. V lost 3 bases and J lost 1, with 13 bases in between. The V gene's germline CDR1 is SQVTM and CDR2 ANQGSEA. This clonotype showed up many times. As yet, its antigen is unknown. In the study's own analysis: A typical sample had 95,000 to 100,000 TCRs, with about 23,224 to 690,600 overall. MiXCR, run by TCRdb on the RACE reads, gives a single entry per CDR3 protein. These V and J calls originate from TCRdb's pipeline instead of the authors' own analysis. The table includes tens of thousands of distinct CDR3 sequences, over 7.5% detected once.

V and J are TRBV29-1 and TRBJ2-7, with a tentative D call TRBD1 (5 bases). The sequences come from whole blood, collected in connection with sensitization to the hapten diphenylcyclopropenone (DPC). This receptor was identified in a man aged 50-60 years with alopecia areata. Some clones in this sample may be carry-over from other donors' samples. CDR3 region: CSVEVPSGSYEQYF. Written as DNA, the CDR3 is TGCAGCGTTGAGGTTCCCTCAGGGTCCTACGAGCAGTACTTC.